The 13 T cell receptor beta chains below all came from one sample that was sequenced in a study of OX40 agonist ivuxolimab in advanced cancers. The assay was immunoSEQ multiplex PCR, and TCRdb's table has in-frame clones only and misses some. The sample lists tens of thousands of clones, 89% seen once, with about 9% in the top ten. The sequencing used CD4+ or CD8+ T cells sorted from blood, collected in a trial of the OX40 agonist ivuxolimab. These receptor sequences come from an adult with an advanced solid tumor such as melanoma, head and neck, liver or kidney cancer.

This clone was observed once. The chain employs TRBV9 and TRBJ2-1, with 9 nucleotides matching TRBD1. The germline gives CDR1 SGDLS, CDR2 YYNGEE. The CDR3 contains 15 residues. Germline trimming cut 2 bases from V and 4 bases from J; bases unmatched to any gene: 4. CDR3: CASSVTGGLYNEQFF. CDR3 nucleotides: TGTGCCAGCAGCGTCACAGGGGGCTTATACAATGAGCAGTTCTTC.

CDR3 DNA: TGTGCCAGTAGTCCGTGGGGACAGGCTGCAACTAATGAAAAACTGTTTTTT. It translates to CASSPWGQAATNEKLFF. This chain connects TRBV19 to TRBJ1-4, with 8 bases matching TRBD1. The germline V gene has CDR1 LNHDA and CDR2 SQIVND (reference sequence). The CDR3 runs to 17 residues. Unmatched junction bases numbered 8, after V lost 5 bases and J lost 0 bases.

The chain combines TRBV28 with TRBJ2-1; TRBD2 matches 7 bases. The CDR3 length is 15 residues. J gave up 6 bases and V 5 bases, and 10 bases lay outside the gene matches. The germline V gene has CDR1 MDHEN and CDR2 SYDVKM. The CDR3 spells CASSPGSGGSNEQFF. CDR3 nucleotides: TGTGCCAGCAGTCCCGGTTCGGGAGGATCCAATGAGCAGTTCTTC. Supplemented by reference TRBV28 and TRBJ2-1, the full variable domain reads DVKVTQSSRYLVKRTGEKVFLECVQDMDHENMFWYRQDPGLGLRLIYFSYDVKMKEKGDIPEGYSVSREKKERFSLILESASTNQTSMYLCASSPGSGGSNEQFFGPGTRLTVL.

This clone was detected only once. The chain combines TRBV5-1 with TRBJ2-7; 7 bases fit TRBD1. The CDR3 is 12 residues long. J was trimmed by 5 bases and V by 4 bases; bases with no gene match: 3. Germline V gene sequence: CDR1 SGHRS, CDR2 YFSETQ. The CDR3 DNA reads as TGCGCCAGCAGCACACAGGGGAACGAGCAGTACTTC. Amino acid sequence: CASSTQGNEQYF.

The rearrangement uses TRBV14 and TRBJ1-4; D may be TRBD1 (5 bases). CDR1 and CDR2 from the germline V gene are SGHDN and FVKESK. With 8 bases removed from V and 7 bases from J, the gap between germline ends came to 23 bases. The CDR3 totals 16 residues. CDR3 nucleotide sequence: TGTGCCAGCCAGAAGGCGACCTGGGGGGTTCTTGAAAAACTGTTTTTT. Translation gives CASQKATWGVLEKLFF.

The chain couples TRBV5-1 to TRBJ2-7; 8 bases match TRBD2. Per the germline V gene, CDR1 is SGHRS and CDR2 is YFSETQ. CDR3 length equals 15 residues. Trimming took 0 bases from V and 3 from J; bases not matched to a gene: 5. The CDR3 nucleotides are TGCGCCAGCAGCTTGGCCGCGGGAGGTCTCTACGAGCAGTACTTC. Translating gives CASSLAAGGLYEQYF. Full variable domain (outside the CDR3, taken from reference TRBV5-1 and TRBJ2-7): KAGVTQTPRYLIKTRGQQVTLSCSPISGHRSVSWYQQTPGQGLQFLFEYFSETQRNKGNFPGRFSGRQFSNSRSEMNVSTLELGDSALYLCASSLAAGGLYEQYFGPGTRLTVT.

The J gene is TRBJ2-1, the V gene TRBV5-6; 9 positions agree with TRBD2. From germline, CDR1 is SGHDT and CDR2 YYEEEE. The trim removed 4 bases at V and 6 bases at J, leaving 17 bases unmatched. The CDR3 contains 18 residues. The CDR3 sequence: CASSPTVLGGLASNEQFF. CDR3 DNA: TGTGCCAGCAGCCCTACGGTGTTGGGGGGACTAGCTAGCAATGAGCAGTTCTTC.

The V call is TRBV6-6, the J call TRBJ2-5, with no clear D. CDR1 and CDR2 (germline): MNHNY, SVGAGI (reference sequence). CDR3 length: 14 residues. The V gene lost 2 bases and the J gene lost 0 bases, with 7 bases spanning the gap. CDR3 protein: CASSYRADQETQYF. CDR3 bases: TGTGCCAGCAGTTACCGGGCAGACCAAGAGACCCAGTACTTC.

The V and J genes are TRBV6-6 and TRBJ2-5; 8 bases match TRBD1. After removal of 2 bases from V and 2 bases from J, the junction contained 1 base not matched to a gene. The CDR3 sequence is 14 residues long. Germline CDR1 and CDR2: MNHNY and SVGAGI (reference sequence). CDR3 region: CASSYGQGQETQYF. The CDR3 DNA reads as TGTGCCAGCAGTTACGGACAGGGTCAAGAGACCCAGTACTTC.

This sequence joins TRBV7-2 and TRBJ2-2, with D unresolved. The germline V and J ends were trimmed by 5 bases and 0 bases, with 7 bases remaining between them. Germline V gene lookup returns CDR1 SGHTA and CDR2 FQGNSA. The CDR3 length is 14 residues. The CDR3 bases are TGTGCCAGCAGCCTCACCTCGAACACCGGGGAGCTGTTTTTT. Residues: CASSLTSNTGELFF.

The chain recombines TRBV7-2 with TRBJ1-5, with a possible D match to TRBD1 (5 bases). This CDR3 is 16 amino acids long. From germline, CDR1 is SGHTA and CDR2 FQGNSA. V was clipped by 1 base and J by 0 bases, with 10 bases between them. CDR3 amino acids: CASSLEGYYSNQPQHF. DNA for the CDR3: TGTGCCAGCAGCTTAGAGGGGTATTATAGCAATCAGCCCCAGCATTTT.

This chain links TRBV5-6 with TRBJ1-1, with a possible D match to TRBD1 (6 bases). CDR3 length: 16 residues. Germline CDR1 and CDR2: SGHDT and YYEEEE. V shed 0 bases and J shed 1 base, with 13 bases lying between them. CDR3 in DNA: TGTGCCAGCAGCTTGGAGGGGGTCTCTTCGAACACTGAAGCTTTCTTT. As protein: CASSLEGVSSNTEAFF.

The chain employs TRBV18 and TRBJ2-7; a weak D match, TRBD1 (6 bases). The CDR3 spans 15 residues. CDR1 is KGHSH, CDR2 LQKENI, per germline. Trimming removed 2 bases from V and 3 bases from J, with 14 bases in between. The CDR3: CASSPGPGAGYEQYF. CDR3 coding DNA: TGTGCCAGCTCACCAGGGCCAGGGGCCGGCTACGAGCAGTACTTC.